These 15 T cell receptor beta chains were all obtained from the same sample, sequenced in a study of cytotoxic CD8 clonotypes in ibrutinib-treated CLL. The assay was immunoSEQ multiplex PCR, and TCRdb's table has in-frame clones only and misses some. The sample records about 200,000 clones, nearly 80% being singletons. The sequencing used PBMCs, collected after 12 months of ibrutinib treatment. These receptors originate from a human donor with chronic lymphocytic leukemia.

V gene TRBV7-9 combines with J gene TRBJ2-7, with 9 bases fitting TRBD2. After removal of 3 bases from V and 9 bases from J, the junction contained 9 bases not matched to a gene. CDR3 length equals 14 residues. Germline loops: CDR1 SEHNR, CDR2 FQNEAQ (reference sequence). CDR3 region: CASSFSAGGAVQYF. In DNA, the CDR3 is TGTGCCAGCAGCTTTTCAGCGGGGGGCGCCGTGCAGTACTTC. Full variable domain (missing parts from reference TRBV7-9 and TRBJ2-7): DTGVSQNPRHKITKRGQNVTFRCDPISEHNRLYWYRQTLGQGPEFLTYFQNEAQLEKSRLLSDRFSAERPKGSFSTLEIQRTEQGDSAMYLCASSFSAGGAVQYFGPGTRLTVT.

In the case of this clone: A junction end diverges from the germline sequence, so it may reflect a read error. This rearrangement joins TRBV7-7 to TRBJ2-5; TRBD1 aligns across 8 bases. The V gene's germline CDR1 is SSHAT and CDR2 FNYEAQ (reference sequence). The CDR3 totals 15 residues. The CDR3 region has the DNA TGTGCTAGCAGCTTCGGACAGGGACAGGCAGAGACCCAGTACTTC. Its translation: CASSFGQGQAETQYF.

This clone was recorded once. The chain recombines TRBV30 with TRBJ1-4; D not resolved. Trimming removed 0 bases from V and 4 bases from J, with 6 bases in between. The CDR3 contains 13 residues. Germline-derived CDR1 and CDR2 are GTSNPN and SVGIG (reference sequence). The CDR3 DNA sequence: TGTGCCTGGAGTGTACGCTTTAATGAAAAACTGTTTTTT. Its protein product is CAWSVRFNEKLFF.

This rearrangement joins TRBV2 to TRBJ1-3; D unclear. The length of the CDR3 is 14 residues. Trimming cost V 6 bases and J 5 bases, with 14 bases left between them. The germline V gene has CDR1 SNHLY and CDR2 FYNNEI. The CDR3 coding sequence is TGTGCCAGCAGCCTCGGGAGTTCCCGAAACACCATATATTTT. Encoded protein: CASSLGSSRNTIYF.

The CDR3 DNA follows: TGTGCCAGCAGCTTCACGGGGACAGGGGATGAAGCTTTCTTT. Translated: CASSFTGTGDEAFF. The V call is TRBV2, the J call TRBJ1-1; TRBD1 matches 10 bases. With 6 bases clipped from V and 7 bases from J, the junction kept 8 bases outside the gene matches. CDR3 size: 14 residues. The germline CDR1 and CDR2 sequences are SNHLY and FYNNEI.

The chain employs TRBV28 and TRBJ1-1, with 7 bases identical to TRBD1. This CDR3 is 14 amino acids long. Germline values: CDR1 MDHEN, CDR2 SYDVKM. With V trimmed by 3 bases and J by 1 base, 2 bases remained unmatched. In nucleotides, the CDR3 is TGTGCCAGCAGTTTCCACAGGGGGAACACTGAAGCTTTCTTT. Amino acids: CASSFHRGNTEAFF.

V usage is TRBV6-4 and J usage is TRBJ2-3; TRBD2 aligns across 11 bases. V dropped 0 bases and J dropped 4; count of bases not matched to a gene: 3. Germline lookup yields CDR1 MRHNA and CDR2 SNTAGT. The CDR3 spans 16 residues. The CDR3 region has the DNA TGTGCCAGCAGTGACTCGGTAGCGGGAGGGGCAGATACGCAGTATTTT. It specifies CASSDSVAGGADTQYF.

This sequence joins TRBV7-6 and TRBJ1-2; D perhaps matches TRBD1 (6 bases). Germline V lookup: CDR1 SGHVS, CDR2 FNYEAQ. The CDR3 is made up of 13 amino acids. Trimming left V 5 bases short and J 8 bases short, with 15 bases between. The CDR3 DNA follows: TGTGCCAGCAGCCGCACAGGGTGGGGGGGCTACACCTTC. Translating it yields CASSRTGWGGYTF.

This chain connects TRBV4-1 to TRBJ2-1, with D unresolved. Trimming removed 1 base from V and 3 bases from J, with 16 bases in between. The CDR3 runs 17 residues. From germline, CDR1 is MGHRA and CDR2 YSYEKL. The CDR3 loop reads CASSQGSANRVYNEQFF. As DNA, the CDR3 is TGCGCCAGCAGCCAAGGTTCTGCTAATCGGGTCTACAATGAGCAGTTCTTC.

The V call is TRBV28, the J call TRBJ2-1; D is unresolved. Trimming cost V 2 bases and J 8 bases, with 4 bases left between them. Per the germline V gene, CDR1 is MDHEN and CDR2 is SYDVKM. This CDR3 is 11 amino acids long. CDR3 bases: TGTGCCAGCAGTTTAGCTGATGAGCAGTTCTTC. Amino acids: CASSLADEQFF.

V and J are TRBV6-6 and TRBJ1-2; possible D gene TRBD1, 5 bases. The CDR3 extends over 15 amino acids. The germline gives CDR1 MNHNY, CDR2 SVGAGI (reference sequence). V was trimmed by 2 bases and J by 3 bases, leaving 13 bases between them. The chain's CDR3 is CASSYRMGRDYGYTF. In DNA form, the CDR3 reads TGTGCCAGCAGTTACCGGATGGGCAGGGACTATGGCTACACCTTC.

The V call is TRBV27, the J call TRBJ2-2; 8 bases line up with TRBD2. V lost 5 bases and J lost 1; bases outside the gene matches: 9. CDR1 MNHEY and CDR2 SMNVEV come from the germline V gene (reference sequence). The CDR3 length is 17 residues. Here the CDR3 DNA reads TGTGCCAGCAGTCAGGACCGGACTAGCCTGAACACCGGGGAGCTGTTTTTT. Translating gives CASSQDRTSLNTGELFF.

The J gene is TRBJ2-5, the V gene TRBV18; no firm D call. This CDR3 is 12 amino acids long. Germline values: CDR1 KGHSH, CDR2 LQKENI. V was clipped by 3 bases and J by 5 bases, with 7 bases between them. CDR3: CASSPSRETQYF. CDR3 sequence (DNA): TGTGCCAGCTCACCCTCCCGGGAGACCCAGTACTTC.

This chain connects TRBV6-1 to TRBJ2-1, with 9 bases matching TRBD1. This CDR3 region has 15 residues. Germline V gene lookup returns CDR1 MNHNS and CDR2 SASEGT. V lost 5 bases, J lost 3 bases, and 5 bases stayed unmatched. CDR3 sequence: CASSLQGADYNEQFF. Here the CDR3 DNA reads TGTGCCAGCAGTCTACAGGGGGCAGACTACAATGAGCAGTTCTTC.

J is TRBJ1-5 and V is TRBV28; 7 bases line up with TRBD1. Germline-derived CDR1 and CDR2 are MDHEN and SYDVKM. V was clipped by 5 bases and J by 2 bases; unmatched bases: 6. The CDR3 loop spans 15 amino acids. CDR3 amino acids: CASSHGQAGNQPQHF. As DNA, the CDR3 is TGTGCCAGCAGTCACGGACAGGCCGGCAATCAGCCCCAGCATTTT.